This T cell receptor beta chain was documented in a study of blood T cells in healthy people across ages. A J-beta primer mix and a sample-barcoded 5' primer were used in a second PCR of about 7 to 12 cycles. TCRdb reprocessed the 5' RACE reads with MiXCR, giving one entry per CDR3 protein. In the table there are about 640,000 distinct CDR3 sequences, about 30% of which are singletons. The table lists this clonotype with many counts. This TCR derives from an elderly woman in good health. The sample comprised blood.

The CDR3 sequence is CASSPRGGSSYEQYF. The CDR3 DNA reads as TGTGCCAGCAGCCCGAGAGGAGGGAGCTCCTACGAGCAGTACTTC. The chain has TRBV7-9 and TRBJ2-7; TRBD2 is a possible D gene (6 bases). CDR3 length: 15 amino acids. V lost 5 bases and J 0 bases, leaving 14 bases between the germline ends. Germline V gene data show CDR1 as SEHNR and CDR2 as FQNEAQ (reference sequence).